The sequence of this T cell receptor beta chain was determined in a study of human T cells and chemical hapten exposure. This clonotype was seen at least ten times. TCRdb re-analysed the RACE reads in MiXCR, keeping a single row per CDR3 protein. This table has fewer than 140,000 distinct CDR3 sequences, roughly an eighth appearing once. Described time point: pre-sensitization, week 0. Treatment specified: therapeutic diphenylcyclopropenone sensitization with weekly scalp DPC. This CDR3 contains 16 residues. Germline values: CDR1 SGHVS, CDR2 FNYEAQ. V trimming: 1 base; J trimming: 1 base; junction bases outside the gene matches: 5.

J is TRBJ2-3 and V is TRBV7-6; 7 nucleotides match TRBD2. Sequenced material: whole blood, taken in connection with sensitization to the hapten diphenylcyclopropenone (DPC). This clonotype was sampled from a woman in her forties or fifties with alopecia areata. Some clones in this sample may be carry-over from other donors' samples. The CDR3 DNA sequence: TGTGCCAGCAGCTTAGTTTGGGACTACCGCACAGATACGCAGTATTTT. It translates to CASSLVWDYRTDTQYF.